This T cell receptor (beta chain) is from a study of T cells after posttransplantation cyclophosphamide. Regarding the study as a whole: TRB overlap between skin or GI tissue T cells and blood was limited.

This clone was seen ten or more times. Its target is unknown. Assay used: immunoSEQ multiplex PCR; TCRdb lists only in-frame clones, some missing. This repertoire holds about 30,000 clones, and none appear only once. Specimen: PBMCs. The sequence came from a woman aged 55-70 years in good health, CMV-negative, and a related stem cell transplant donor.

The CDR3, as DNA: TGTGCCTGGAGCCTAGCGGGGGGATACGAGCAGTACTTC. Translated, it gives CAWSLAGGYEQYF. V is TRBV30 and J is TRBJ2-7, with 11 bases fitting TRBD2. CDR3 size: 13 residues. Germline CDR1 and CDR2: GTSNPN and SVGIG (reference sequence). The ends lost 3 bases at V and 4 bases at J; junction bases unmatched: 2.